The clone carrying this T cell receptor beta chain was observed a handful of times. These data belong to a study of molecular identifiers for immune sequencing clone quantification. Across the whole study: Four portions were sequenced after RNA from around 20,000 or 99,000 naive CD8 cells was split five ways in replicates.

Between the trimmed V and J ends, which lost 6 bases and 2 bases, there was a span of 15 bases. The CDR3 has 15 amino acids. The germline CDR1 and CDR2 sequences are MNHEY and SMNVEV (reference sequence). One entry per CDR3 protein, called by TCRdb with MiXCR from the PCR reads. The sample comprises around 480,000 distinct CDR3 sequences, approximately 25% of which are singletons, and around 0.78% rests with the top ten. Sequencing was done on a sample of naive CD8+ T cells from blood, with Jurkat cell RNA spiked in. The sample's subset: FACS-sorted CD8+CD4-CCR7+CD45RA+ naive T cells. This receptor was identified in a human donor in good health. Some libraries in this study had Jurkat cell RNA spiked in. The chain uses TRBV27 and TRBJ2-3, with D tentatively TRBD2 (5 bases). CDR3 in amino acids: CASSHQFGVTDTQYF. The CDR3 DNA reads TGTGCCAGCAGCCACCAATTCGGGGTCACAGATACGCAGTATTTT.